The 24 T cell receptor beta chains given below trace back to one sample, sequenced in a study of CD8 T cells in ankylosing spondylitis. Notes on the study in general: A motif of 7 to 9 highly homologous TCR beta variants was seen as apparently characteristic of ankylosing spondylitis blood.

These receptors are not linked to any known antigen. TCRdb re-derived calls from the 5' RACE reads in MiXCR, one entry per CDR3 protein. The sample has more than 500,000 distinct CDR3 sequences, about 5.2% seen once. The sequenced sample was blood, either unsorted or a sorted T cell fraction (not recorded which). Receptors originate from a male donor with ankylosing spondylitis.

This clonotype was recorded many times. The chain links TRBV20-1 to TRBJ2-2; D is ambiguous. Trimming took off 6 bases at V and 4 bases at J, with 9 bases between the two ends. CDR1 and CDR2 (germline): DFQATT, SNEGSKA (reference sequence). The CDR3 is 12 residues long. The CDR3 nucleotides are TGCAGTGCAAGTAAACGCACCGGGGAGCTGTTTTTT. Translation gives CSASKRTGELFF.

This clonotype was seen a few times. The rearrangement uses TRBV9 and TRBJ2-7, with TRBD1 identical over 10 bases. In germline, CDR1 is SGDLS, CDR2 YYNGEE. V gave up 3 bases and J gave up 6 bases; unmatched junction bases: 6. This CDR3 is built from 14 residues. Here the CDR3 DNA reads TGTGCCAGCAGCGCGGGAGACAGGGGGCGCGAGCAGTACTTC. It codes for CASSAGDRGREQYF.

This clonotype was counted ten times or more. The chain links TRBV20-1 to TRBJ1-6; D gene unclear. The V gene lost 3 bases and the J gene lost 7 bases, with 10 bases spanning the gap. The CDR3 length is 13 residues. The germline CDR1 and CDR2 sequences are DFQATT and SNEGSKA (reference sequence). The CDR3 nucleotides are TGCAGTGCTAGGGTAGTTGTCAATTCACCCCTCCACTTT. Translation: CSARVVVNSPLHF.

This clonotype appeared many times. The chain recombines TRBV5-1 with TRBJ1-1; 11 bases are a match to TRBD1. CDR1 and CDR2 from the germline V gene are SGHRS and YFSETQ. V shed 4 bases, J shed 5 bases, and the junction held 4 bases outside the gene matches. The CDR3 is 14 amino acids. The DNA of the CDR3 is TGCGCCAGCAGCCGGGACAGGGGGGGAACTGAAGCTTTCTTT. Amino acid sequence: CASSRDRGGTEAFF.

This clonotype has more than one count but fewer than ten. The chain has TRBV7-2 and TRBJ2-2, with a weak D call TRBD1 (5 bases). Trimming cost V 1 base and J 13 bases, with 10 bases left between them. The germline CDR1 and CDR2 sequences are SGHTA and FQGNSA. The CDR3 loop spans 12 amino acids. CDR3 sequence: CASSLVGQGLFF. Here the CDR3 DNA reads TGTGCCAGCAGCTTAGTTGGCCAGGGGCTGTTTTTT.

Many counts were recorded for this clonotype. The chain joins TRBV20-1 to TRBJ1-2; the D is unclear. Per germline, CDR1 DFQATT and CDR2 SNEGSKA (reference sequence). V was cut by 3 bases and J by 8 bases, with 10 bases left in between. The CDR3 is 11 residues long. The CDR3 DNA follows: TGCAGTGCTAGCGGGAGCCCAGGCTACACCTTC. Encoded protein: CSASGSPGYTF.

The sample holds one count of this clonotype. With a much larger clone just one base away, this may be a read error. The chain joins TRBV27 to TRBJ2-7; TRBD1 agrees at 9 bases. The germline gives CDR1 MNHEY, CDR2 SMNVEV (reference sequence). This CDR3 has 15 residues. V was clipped by 7 bases and J by 4 bases; unmatched bases: 11. CDR3 DNA sequence: TGTGCCAGCAATTTTGGGGACAGGGAAATATACGAGCAGTACTTC. It specifies CASNFGDREIYEQYF.

Many counts were recorded for this clonotype. V gene TRBV5-1 combines with J gene TRBJ2-1, with 9 bases fitting TRBD2. This CDR3 region has 15 residues. Unmatched junction bases numbered 3, after V lost 0 bases and J lost 5 bases. Germline V gene data show CDR1 as SGHRS and CDR2 as YFSETQ. CDR3 sequence: CASSLVVAGDNEQFF. The CDR3 DNA reads TGCGCCAGCAGCTTGGTGGTAGCGGGAGACAATGAGCAGTTCTTC.

This clonotype was recorded many times. The V call is TRBV6-1, the J call TRBJ1-3, with D perhaps matching TRBD1 (6 bases). Trimming took 5 bases from V and 4 from J, leaving 15 bases between them. The CDR3 consists of 15 residues. Per the germline V gene, CDR1 is MNHNS and CDR2 is SASEGT. The CDR3 protein is CASSPWGAWGNTIYF. The CDR3, as DNA: TGTGCCAGCAGTCCCTGGGGGGCTTGGGGAAACACCATATATTTT.

In this sample, this clonotype turned up many times. The chain carries TRBV9 and TRBJ2-1, with 10 bases fitting TRBD2. Germline CDR1 is SGDLS and CDR2 is YYNGEE. CDR3 length equals 14 residues. Trimming at V came to 0 bases and at J to 9 bases, leaving 3 bases not matched to a gene. Here the CDR3 reads CASSVASGGAEQFF. DNA for the CDR3: TGTGCCAGCAGCGTAGCTAGCGGGGGTGCTGAGCAGTTCTTC.

This clonotype was found many times. The chain recombines TRBV29-1 with TRBJ2-7; possibly TRBD2 for D (5 bases). The CDR3 covers 11 residues. V gave up 7 bases and J gave up 2 bases, with 9 bases separating them. Per the germline V gene, CDR1 is SQVTM and CDR2 is ANQGSEA. CDR3 protein: CSAKRAYEQYF. The CDR3 nucleotides are TGCAGCGCCAAGAGGGCCTACGAGCAGTACTTC.

In this sample, this clonotype turned up many times. V gene TRBV16 combines with J gene TRBJ2-7; the D gene is possibly TRBD2 (6 bases). This CDR3 is built from 12 residues. Germline-derived CDR1 and CDR2 are KGHSY and FQNENV. The V gene lost 3 bases and the J gene lost 6 bases, with 9 bases spanning the gap. CDR3 residues: CASSHGGREQYF. Here the CDR3 DNA reads TGTGCCAGCAGCCACGGGGGTCGCGAGCAGTACTTC.

This clonotype was recorded a few times. The chain carries TRBV27 and TRBJ2-1; unclear D gene. Trimming took 2 bases from V and 9 from J, leaving 11 bases between them. This CDR3 spans 13 amino acids. Germline loops: CDR1 MNHEY, CDR2 SMNVEV (reference sequence). CDR3 nucleotides: TGTGCCAGCAGTTTAAAGTGGTTTGGTGAGCAGTTCTTC. This codes for CASSLKWFGEQFF.

This clonotype appeared a few times. V gene TRBV28 combines with J gene TRBJ2-5; 10 nucleotides line up with TRBD2. The J segment lost 7 bases and the V segment lost 5 bases, leaving 4 bases of the junction unmatched. The germline V gene has CDR1 MDHEN and CDR2 SYDVKM. CDR3 size: 13 residues. The DNA of the CDR3 is TGTGCCAGCAGTCTCGGACTAGCGGTGACCCAGTACTTC. Its translation: CASSLGLAVTQYF.

The table lists this clonotype with many counts. J is TRBJ2-5 and V is TRBV29-1; unclear D gene. The V end was cut by 0 bases, the J end by 5 bases, with 13 bases between. This CDR3 is 14 amino acids long. Per the germline V gene, CDR1 is SQVTM and CDR2 is ANQGSEA. CDR3 loop: CSVEEGSFGETQYF. The CDR3 DNA follows: TGCAGCGTTGAAGAGGGGTCTTTCGGGGAGACCCAGTACTTC.

V and J are TRBV6-5 and TRBJ1-4, with 7 bases fitting TRBD1. Per the germline V gene, CDR1 is MNHEY and CDR2 is SVGAGI. The CDR3 sequence is 18 residues long. Trimming took 4 bases from V and 4 from J; bases not matched to a gene: 15. DNA of the CDR3: TGTGCCAGCAGTTCCGTTTTTTACTCGACAGGGAGTAATGAAAAACTGTTTTTT. Encoded protein: CASSSVFYSTGSNEKLFF.

The J gene is TRBJ2-7, the V gene TRBV2; D may correspond to TRBD1 or TRBD2 (6 bases each). Looked up from germline, CDR1 is SNHLY and CDR2 is FYNNEI. This CDR3 is 14 amino acids long. The V end lost 3 bases, the J end lost 6 bases, and 15 bases lay between the germline ends. The CDR3 nucleotides read TGTGCCAGCAGTGAGGGCAGGGGAGGAGGCGAGCAGTACTTC. Translating it yields CASSEGRGGGEQYF.

This clonotype has ten or more counts. The chain is built from TRBV13 and TRBJ2-7; D might be TRBD1 or TRBD2, each matching 5 bases. Per germline, CDR1 PRHDT and CDR2 FYEKMQ (reference sequence). The CDR3 totals 14 residues. Trimming cost V 7 bases and J 0 bases, with 13 bases left between them. CDR3: CASKNRDGSYEQYF. Written as DNA, the CDR3 is TGTGCCAGCAAGAACCGGGACGGCTCCTACGAGCAGTACTTC.

At least ten counts were recorded for this clonotype. This sequence joins TRBV6-5 and TRBJ2-7; D gene uncertain. The germline CDR1 and CDR2 sequences are MNHEY and SVGAGI. The CDR3 runs to 14 residues. V was clipped by 2 bases and J by 3 bases, with 11 bases between them. The CDR3 spells CASSYVGLGYEQYF. The DNA of the CDR3 is TGTGCCAGCAGTTACGTTGGGCTAGGCTACGAGCAGTACTTC.

This clonotype was counted at least ten times. This sequence joins TRBV15 and TRBJ1-4, with D unresolved. V shed 1 base and J shed 5 bases, with 11 bases lying between them. Looked up from germline, CDR1 is LNHNV and CDR2 is YYDKDF (reference sequence). The CDR3 sequence is 15 residues long. The CDR3 spells CATSRVTTRNEKLFF. DNA for the CDR3: TGTGCCACCAGCAGAGTAACGACTCGGAATGAAAAACTGTTTTTT.

This clonotype was detected many times. J is TRBJ1-2 and V is TRBV5-4; D gene uncertain. CDR3 size: 16 residues. Trimming took off 0 bases at V and 4 bases at J, with 16 bases between the two ends. CDR1 and CDR2 (germline): SGHNT, YYREEE (reference sequence). DNA for the CDR3: TGTGCCAGCAGCTTGGCCGGCGGGCTGGACCTCTATGGCTACACCTTC. Protein: CASSLAGGLDLYGYTF.

This clonotype was recorded a few times. The genes are TRBV20-1 and TRBJ1-5; D is possibly TRBD1 (6 bases). The V and J ends lost 0 bases and 3 bases respectively, with 15 bases between them. CDR3 length: 16 residues. In germline, CDR1 is DFQATT, CDR2 SNEGSKA (reference sequence). DNA for the CDR3: TGCAGTGCTAGAGAGTTCTTCCAGGGGAACAATCAGCCCCAGCATTTT. Translation gives CSAREFFQGNNQPQHF.

This clonotype was detected ten times or more. The rearrangement joins TRBV9 to TRBJ2-1; tentative D call: TRBD2 (6 bases). Trimming left V 3 bases short and J 12 bases short, with 10 bases between. CDR1 and CDR2 (germline): SGDLS, YYNGEE. CDR3 size: 11 residues. The CDR3 nucleotides are TGTGCCAGCAGCGCTGCGGGGATGCAGTTCTTC. It encodes CASSAAGMQFF.

This clonotype appeared many times. The V gene is TRBV29-1, the J gene TRBJ2-1; TRBD2 matches 7 bases. Germline V gives CDR1 SQVTM, CDR2 ANQGSEA. This CDR3 spans 14 amino acids. The V gene end was trimmed by 3 bases and the J gene end by 10 bases; junction bases not matched to a gene: 12. The CDR3 DNA reads TGCAGCGTTGAGGGGTCGGCGGGGAGGGAAGAGCAGTTCTTC. It encodes CSVEGSAGREEQFF.